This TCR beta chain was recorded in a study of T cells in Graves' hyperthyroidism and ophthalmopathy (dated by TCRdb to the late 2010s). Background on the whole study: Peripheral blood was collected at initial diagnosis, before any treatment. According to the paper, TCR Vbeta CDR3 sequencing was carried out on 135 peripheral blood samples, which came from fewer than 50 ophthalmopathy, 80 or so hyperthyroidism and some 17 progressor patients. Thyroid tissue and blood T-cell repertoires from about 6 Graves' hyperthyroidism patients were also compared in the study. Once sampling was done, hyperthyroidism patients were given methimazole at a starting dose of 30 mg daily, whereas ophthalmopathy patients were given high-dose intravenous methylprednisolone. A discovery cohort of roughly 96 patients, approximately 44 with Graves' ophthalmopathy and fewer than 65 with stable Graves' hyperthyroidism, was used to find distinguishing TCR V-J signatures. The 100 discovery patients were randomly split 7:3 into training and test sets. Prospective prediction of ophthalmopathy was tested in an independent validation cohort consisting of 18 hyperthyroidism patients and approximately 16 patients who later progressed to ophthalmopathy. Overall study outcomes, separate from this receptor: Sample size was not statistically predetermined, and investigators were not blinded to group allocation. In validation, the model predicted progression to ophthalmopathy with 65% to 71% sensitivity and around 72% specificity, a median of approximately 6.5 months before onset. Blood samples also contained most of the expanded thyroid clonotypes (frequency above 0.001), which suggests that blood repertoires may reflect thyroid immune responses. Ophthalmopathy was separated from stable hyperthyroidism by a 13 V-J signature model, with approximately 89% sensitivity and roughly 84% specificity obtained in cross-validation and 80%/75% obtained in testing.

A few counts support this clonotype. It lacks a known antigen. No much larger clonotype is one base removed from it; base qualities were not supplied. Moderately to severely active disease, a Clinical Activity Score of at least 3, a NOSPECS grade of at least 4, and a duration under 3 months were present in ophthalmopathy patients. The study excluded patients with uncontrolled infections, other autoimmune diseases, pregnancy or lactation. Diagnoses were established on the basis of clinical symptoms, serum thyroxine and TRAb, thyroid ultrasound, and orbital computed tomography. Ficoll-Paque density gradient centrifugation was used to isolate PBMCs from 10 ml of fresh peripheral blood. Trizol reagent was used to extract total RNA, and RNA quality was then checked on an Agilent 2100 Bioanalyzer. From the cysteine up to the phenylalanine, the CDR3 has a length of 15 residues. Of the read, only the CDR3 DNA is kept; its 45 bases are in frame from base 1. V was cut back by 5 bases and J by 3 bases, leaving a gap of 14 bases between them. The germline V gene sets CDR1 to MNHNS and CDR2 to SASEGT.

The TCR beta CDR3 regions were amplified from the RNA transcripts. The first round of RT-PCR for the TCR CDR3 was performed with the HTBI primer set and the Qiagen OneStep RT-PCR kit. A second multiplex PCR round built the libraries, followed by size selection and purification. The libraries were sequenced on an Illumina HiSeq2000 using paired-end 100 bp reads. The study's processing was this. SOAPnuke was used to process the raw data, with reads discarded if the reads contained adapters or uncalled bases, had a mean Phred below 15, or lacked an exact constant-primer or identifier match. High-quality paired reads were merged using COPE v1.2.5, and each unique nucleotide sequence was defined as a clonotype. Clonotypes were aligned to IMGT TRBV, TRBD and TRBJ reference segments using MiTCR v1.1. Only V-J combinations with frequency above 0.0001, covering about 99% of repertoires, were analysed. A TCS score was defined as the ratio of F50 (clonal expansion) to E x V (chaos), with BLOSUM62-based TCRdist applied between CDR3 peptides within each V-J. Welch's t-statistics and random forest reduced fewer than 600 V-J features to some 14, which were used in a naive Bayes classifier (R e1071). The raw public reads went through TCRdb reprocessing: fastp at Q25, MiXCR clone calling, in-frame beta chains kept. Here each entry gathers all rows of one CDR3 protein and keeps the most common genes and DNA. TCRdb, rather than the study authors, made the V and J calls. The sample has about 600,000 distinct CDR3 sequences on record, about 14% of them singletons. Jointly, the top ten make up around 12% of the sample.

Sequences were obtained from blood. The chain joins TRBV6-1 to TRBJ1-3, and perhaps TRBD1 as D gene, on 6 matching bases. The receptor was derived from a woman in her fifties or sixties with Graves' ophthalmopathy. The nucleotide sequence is TGTGCCAGCAGTCCCCAACAGGGAGTTGGAAACACCATATATTTT. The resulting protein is CASSPQQGVGNTIYF.